This record covers a single T cell receptor (beta chain). This sample's time point: pretreatment peripheral blood. Assay: immunoSEQ multiplex PCR; the TCRdb copy retains only in-frame clones and omits some. The sample carries roughly 95,000 clones, roughly 91% recorded once. The CDR3 is made up of 15 amino acids. Germline V gene data show CDR1 as LNHDA and CDR2 as SQIVND (reference sequence). V trimming: 6 bases; J trimming: 4 bases; junction bases outside the gene matches: 4. This sample was taken from a study of PD-L1 blockade in urothelial cancer. Study-wide context: Specimens of blood held a median count of about 150,000 T cells.

The receptor was isolated from a man in his sixties with urothelial cancer. The rearrangement uses TRBV19 and TRBJ2-1; 12 bases match TRBD2. Sequences were derived from PBMCs, sampled around atezolizumab (anti-PD-L1) treatment. The CDR3 bases are TGTGCCAGTAGCCCGACTAGCGGGGGATACAATGAGCAGTTCTTC. Protein: CASSPTSGGYNEQFF.